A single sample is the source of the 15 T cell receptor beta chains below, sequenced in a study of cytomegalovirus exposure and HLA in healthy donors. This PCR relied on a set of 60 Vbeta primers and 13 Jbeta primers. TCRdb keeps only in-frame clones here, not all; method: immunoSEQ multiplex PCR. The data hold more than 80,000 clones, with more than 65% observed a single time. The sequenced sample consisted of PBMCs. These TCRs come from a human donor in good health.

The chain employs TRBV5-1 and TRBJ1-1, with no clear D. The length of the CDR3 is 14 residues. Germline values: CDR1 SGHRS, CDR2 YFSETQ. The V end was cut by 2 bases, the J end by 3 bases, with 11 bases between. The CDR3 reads CASSFDMRDTEAFF. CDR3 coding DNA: TGCGCCAGCAGCTTTGACATGAGGGACACTGAAGCTTTCTTT.

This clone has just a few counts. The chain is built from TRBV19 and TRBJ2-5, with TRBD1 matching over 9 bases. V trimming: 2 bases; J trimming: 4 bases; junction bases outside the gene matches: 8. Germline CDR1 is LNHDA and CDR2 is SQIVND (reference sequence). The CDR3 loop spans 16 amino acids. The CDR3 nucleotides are TGTGCCAGTAGTATAACAGCGACAGGGGGGTCAGAGACCCAGTACTTC. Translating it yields CASSITATGGSETQYF.

The CDR3 region is CASSIGQGADTQYF. The CDR3 DNA follows: TGCGCCAGCAGCATTGGACAGGGGGCAGATACGCAGTATTTT. V usage is TRBV5-1 and J usage is TRBJ2-3; 10 bases map to TRBD1. The CDR3 loop spans 14 amino acids. The trim removed 4 bases at V and 4 bases at J, leaving 3 bases unmatched. Looked up from germline, CDR1 is SGHRS and CDR2 is YFSETQ. Complete variable domain (other parts from reference TRBV5-1 and TRBJ2-3): KAGVTQTPRYLIKTRGQQVTLSCSPISGHRSVSWYQQTPGQGLQFLFEYFSETQRNKGNFPGRFSGRQFSNSRSEMNVSTLELGDSALYLCASSIGQGADTQYFGPGTRLTVL.

The chain's CDR3 is CASSYRSNYPPHEQFF. In DNA, the CDR3 is TGTGCCAGCAGTTATCGGTCGAACTATCCGCCTCATGAGCAGTTCTTC. The chain has TRBV6-6 and TRBJ2-1; D call uncertain. With 3 bases removed from V and 8 bases from J, the gap between germline ends came to 20 bases. CDR1 and CDR2 from the germline V gene are MNHNY and SVGAGI (reference sequence). CDR3 length: 16 residues.

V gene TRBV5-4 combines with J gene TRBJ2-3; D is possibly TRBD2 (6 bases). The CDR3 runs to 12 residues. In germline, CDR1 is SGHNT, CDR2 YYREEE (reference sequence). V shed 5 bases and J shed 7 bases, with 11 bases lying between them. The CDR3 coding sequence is TGTGCCAGCAGGGAGGGCCGTAATACGCAGTATTTT. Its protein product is CASREGRNTQYF.

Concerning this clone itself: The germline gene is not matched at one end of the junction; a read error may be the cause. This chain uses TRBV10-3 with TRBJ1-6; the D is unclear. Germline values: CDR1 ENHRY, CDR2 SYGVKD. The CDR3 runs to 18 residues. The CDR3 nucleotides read TGTGCCATCAGTGAGATTGAGTGGATAATGCGAGGGAATTTACCCCTCCACTTT. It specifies CAISEIEWIMRGNLPLHF.

The CDR3 reads CASIEPGTGHLSYEQYF. The CDR3 DNA reads as TGTGCCAGCATCGAACCAGGAACGGGACACCTCTCCTACGAGCAGTACTTC. This sequence joins TRBV5-8 and TRBJ2-7; D may be TRBD1 (6 bases). Deletions cut 6 bases from V and 0 bases from J, with 22 bases between. This CDR3 is built from 17 residues. CDR1 and CDR2 from the germline V gene are SGHTS and YDEGEE.

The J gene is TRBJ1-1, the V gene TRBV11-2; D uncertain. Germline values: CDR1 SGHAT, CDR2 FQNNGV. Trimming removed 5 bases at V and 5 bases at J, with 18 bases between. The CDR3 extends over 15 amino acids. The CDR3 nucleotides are TGTGCCAGCAGCGGAGGCCAATTTGCCACTACTGAAGCTTTCTTT. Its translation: CASSGGQFATTEAFF.

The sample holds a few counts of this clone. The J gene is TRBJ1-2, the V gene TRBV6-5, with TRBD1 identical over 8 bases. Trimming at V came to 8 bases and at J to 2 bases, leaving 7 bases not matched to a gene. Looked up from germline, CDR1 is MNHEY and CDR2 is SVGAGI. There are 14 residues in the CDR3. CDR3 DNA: TGTGCCAGCCGAACCGGACAGGGAAACTATGGCTACACCTTC. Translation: CASRTGQGNYGYTF.

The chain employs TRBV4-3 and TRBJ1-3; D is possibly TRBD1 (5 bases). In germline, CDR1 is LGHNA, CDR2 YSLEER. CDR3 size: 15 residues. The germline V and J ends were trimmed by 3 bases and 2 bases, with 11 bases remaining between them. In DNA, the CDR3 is TGCGCCAGCAGCCAGCAGGGTCTGGCTGGAAACACCATATATTTT. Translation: CASSQQGLAGNTIYF.

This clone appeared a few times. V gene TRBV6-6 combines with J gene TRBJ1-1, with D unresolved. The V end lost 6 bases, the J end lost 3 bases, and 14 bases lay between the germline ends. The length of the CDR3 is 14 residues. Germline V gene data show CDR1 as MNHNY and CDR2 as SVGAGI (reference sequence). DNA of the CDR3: TGTGCCAGCAGCCGCCCAGATGCCCACACTGAAGCTTTCTTT. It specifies CASSRPDAHTEAFF.

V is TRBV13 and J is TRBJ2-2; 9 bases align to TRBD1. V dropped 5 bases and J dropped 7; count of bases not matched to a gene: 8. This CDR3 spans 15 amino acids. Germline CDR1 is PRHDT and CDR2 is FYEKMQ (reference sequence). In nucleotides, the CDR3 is TGTGCCAGCAGCCTCCCCGGGACAGGGAGCGGGGAGCTGTTTTTT. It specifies CASSLPGTGSGELFF.

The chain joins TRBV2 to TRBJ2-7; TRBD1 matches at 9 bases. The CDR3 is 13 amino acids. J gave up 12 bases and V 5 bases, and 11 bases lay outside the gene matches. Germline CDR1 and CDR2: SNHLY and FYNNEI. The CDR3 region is CASSQDRGVYPYF. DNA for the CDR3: TGTGCCAGCAGTCAGGACAGGGGCGTATACCCGTACTTC. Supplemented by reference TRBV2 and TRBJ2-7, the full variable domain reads EPEVTQTPSHQVTQMGQEVILRCVPISNHLYFYWYRQILGQKVEFLVSFYNNEISEKSEIFDDQFSVERPDGSNFTLKIRSTKLEDSAMYFCASSQDRGVYPYFGPGTRLTVT.

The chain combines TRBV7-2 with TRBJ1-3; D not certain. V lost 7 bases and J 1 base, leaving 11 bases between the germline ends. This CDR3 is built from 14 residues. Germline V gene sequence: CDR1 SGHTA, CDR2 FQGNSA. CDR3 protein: CASTLRASGNTIYF. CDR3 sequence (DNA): TGTGCCAGCACCCTGAGAGCATCTGGAAACACCATATATTTT.

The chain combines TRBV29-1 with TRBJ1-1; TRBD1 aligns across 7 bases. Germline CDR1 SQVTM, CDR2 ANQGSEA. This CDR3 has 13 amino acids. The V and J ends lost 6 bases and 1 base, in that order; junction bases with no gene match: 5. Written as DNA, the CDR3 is TGCAGCGTCCCGGGACAGCCGAACACTGAAGCTTTCTTT. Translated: CSVPGQPNTEAFF.